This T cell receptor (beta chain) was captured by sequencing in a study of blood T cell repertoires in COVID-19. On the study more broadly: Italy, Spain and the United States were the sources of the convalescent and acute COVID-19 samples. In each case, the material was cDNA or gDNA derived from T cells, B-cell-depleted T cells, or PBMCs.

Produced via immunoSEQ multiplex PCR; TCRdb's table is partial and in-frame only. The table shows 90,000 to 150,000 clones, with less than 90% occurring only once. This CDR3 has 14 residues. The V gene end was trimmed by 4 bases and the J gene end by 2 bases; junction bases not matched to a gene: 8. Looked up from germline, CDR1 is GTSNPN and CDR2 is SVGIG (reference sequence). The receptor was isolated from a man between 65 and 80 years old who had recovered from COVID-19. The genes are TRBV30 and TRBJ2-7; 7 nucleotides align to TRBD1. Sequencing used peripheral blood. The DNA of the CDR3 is TGTGCCTGGAACAACCGGGACAGACCCTACGAGCAGTACTTC. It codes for CAWNNRDRPYEQYF.